What follows is one T cell receptor (beta chain) and its context. Antigen unknown. These data originate in a study of blood T cells in healthy people across ages. In the study overall: Researchers report that template switching captured about one barcoded beta molecule per two T cells.

Sample-barcoded 5' priming and a J-beta primer mix drove a second PCR of about 6 to 11 cycles. TCRdb used MiXCR to reprocess the 5' RACE reads, holding one entry per CDR3 protein. Here the sample spans around 1,900,000 distinct CDR3 sequences, about two fifths being singletons. Findings of the study overall: Because sorting was not performed, PBMCs prevented conclusive naive versus antigen-experienced comparison. From one million sequenced T cells, diversity estimates were lower bounds.

The CDR3 is 14 residues long. Trimming at V came to 3 bases and at J to 2 bases, leaving 4 bases not matched to a gene. The germline CDR1 and CDR2 sequences are SGDLS and YYNGEE. Each sample yielded at least 6 million isolated PBMCs. Sequencing input: blood. The chain employs TRBV9 and TRBJ2-5; 7 nucleotides align to TRBD1. This TCR was recovered from a human donor in good health. As DNA, the CDR3 is TGTGCCAGCAGCGCAGGGACAGCTCAAGAGACCCAGTACTTC. Its protein product is CASSAGTAQETQYF.